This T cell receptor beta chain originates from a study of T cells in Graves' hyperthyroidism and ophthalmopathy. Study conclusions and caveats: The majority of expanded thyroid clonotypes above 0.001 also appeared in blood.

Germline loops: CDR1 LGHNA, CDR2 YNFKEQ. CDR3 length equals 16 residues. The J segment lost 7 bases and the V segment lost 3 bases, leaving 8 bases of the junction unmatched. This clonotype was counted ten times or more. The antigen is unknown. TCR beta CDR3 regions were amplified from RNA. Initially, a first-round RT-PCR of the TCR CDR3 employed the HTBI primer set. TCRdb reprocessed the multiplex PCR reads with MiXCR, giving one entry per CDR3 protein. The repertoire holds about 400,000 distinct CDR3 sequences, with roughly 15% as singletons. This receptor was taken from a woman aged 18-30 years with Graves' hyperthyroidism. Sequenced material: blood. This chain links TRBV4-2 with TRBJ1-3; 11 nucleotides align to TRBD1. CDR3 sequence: CASSQDSGTGGNTIYF. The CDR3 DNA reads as TGTGCCAGCAGCCAGGACTCCGGGACAGGGGGGAACACCATATATTTT.